The 27 T cell receptor beta chains listed next were all sequenced from one sample in a study of blood T cells in healthy people across ages. A second PCR, run for about 7 to 12 cycles, used a sample-barcoded 5' primer plus a J-beta primer mix. One entry per CDR3 protein results from TCRdb running MiXCR on the 5' RACE reads. The sample holds about 780,000 distinct CDR3 sequences, approximately 59% seen once. What was sequenced was blood. Source of these receptors: a young man in good health.

A few counts support this clonotype. V usage is TRBV7-2 and J usage is TRBJ2-1; D not resolved. This CDR3 comprises 14 residues. Germline V gene sequence: CDR1 SGHTA, CDR2 FQGNSA. Trimming stripped 1 base from V and 8 bases from J, with 12 bases between. This CDR3 is CASSLELIRDEQFF. For the CDR3, the DNA is TGTGCCAGCAGCTTAGAATTGATTCGGGATGAGCAGTTCTTC.

The chain carries TRBV28 and TRBJ2-1, with a tentative D call TRBD2 (6 bases). The CDR3 covers 17 residues. Germline V CDR1 and CDR2: MDHEN, SYDVKM. The ends were cut back, 1 base at V and 10 bases at J, with 23 bases in the middle. The chain's CDR3 is CASSLSRGAGLRGEQFF. In nucleotides, the CDR3 is TGTGCCAGCAGTTTATCCAGAGGAGCGGGCCTCCGGGGGGAGCAGTTCTTC.

The genes are TRBV4-2 and TRBJ2-3; TRBD2 aligns across 7 bases. This CDR3 has 17 amino acids. The V and J ends lost 4 bases and 1 base, in that order; junction bases with no gene match: 11. The germline gives CDR1 LGHNA, CDR2 YNFKEQ. In DNA form, the CDR3 reads TGTGCCAGCAGCCTCCCCTCCGGCGGGGGACGCACAGATACGCAGTATTTT. Its translation is CASSLPSGGGRTDTQYF.

The rearrangement uses TRBV7-2 and TRBJ2-7; the match to TRBD1 covers 7 bases. CDR1 is SGHTA, CDR2 FQGNSA, per germline. The CDR3 consists of 13 residues. V shed 4 bases and J 3 bases; nucleotides not matched to a gene: 3. CDR3 amino acids: CASSSRGFYEQYF. Written as DNA, the CDR3 is TGTGCCAGCAGCTCCAGGGGGTTCTACGAGCAGTACTTC.

CDR3: CAISFQSGGARETQYF. The CDR3 region has the DNA TGTGCCATCAGCTTTCAGAGCGGGGGGGCACGGGAGACCCAGTACTTC. The chain is built from TRBV10-3 and TRBJ2-5; 10 bases fit TRBD2. In germline, CDR1 is ENHRY, CDR2 SYGVKD. Trimming at V came to 6 bases and at J to 5 bases, leaving 12 bases not matched to a gene. The CDR3 has 16 residues.

This clonotype turned up a few times. V usage is TRBV6-5 and J usage is TRBJ2-1, with no clear D. Trimming cost V 7 bases and J 4 bases, with 17 bases left between them. The germline gives CDR1 MNHEY, CDR2 SVGAGI. The CDR3 has 15 amino acids. The CDR3 spells CASTSPGPNYNEQFF. CDR3 in DNA: TGTGCCAGCACCTCCCCCGGACCCAATTACAATGAGCAGTTCTTC.

This rearrangement joins TRBV12-3 or TRBV12-4 to TRBJ1-4; D is undetermined. The CDR3 sequence is 12 residues long. The V end lost 5 bases, the J end lost 9 bases, and 10 bases lay between the germline ends. The CDR3 spells CASSGDGKKLFF. CDR3 bases: TGTGCCAGCAGTGGCGACGGTAAAAAACTGTTTTTT.

With regard to this clonotype: Mismatch with germline at one junction end may stem from a read error. CDR3 coding DNA: TGCGCCAGCACGAAGGGACCGAAAGAGGCCCAGTACTTC. The encoded protein is CASTKGPKEAQYF. The chain links TRBV5-1 to TRBJ2-5, with D perhaps matching TRBD1 or TRBD2 (5 bases each). CDR1 and CDR2 (germline): SGHRS, YFSETQ. This CDR3 is built from 13 residues.

The V gene is TRBV5-1, the J gene TRBJ2-1; D ambiguous. Trimming shortened V by 5 bases and J by 4 bases, and 13 bases separated the two germline ends. Germline V lookup: CDR1 SGHRS, CDR2 YFSETQ. The CDR3 consists of 14 residues. DNA of the CDR3: TGCGCCAGCAGGGTCATTCGAGAGTACAATGAGCAGTTCTTC. Translation: CASRVIREYNEQFF. The entire variable domain, with the rest obtained from reference TRBV5-1 and TRBJ2-1, is as follows: KAGVTQTPRYLIKTRGQQVTLSCSPISGHRSVSWYQQTPGQGLQFLFEYFSETQRNKGNFPGRFSGRQFSNSRSEMNVSTLELGDSALYLCASRVIREYNEQFFGPGTRLTVL.

The chain employs TRBV6-6 and TRBJ1-1; 7 bases are a match to TRBD1. CDR3 length: 13 residues. Germline V gives CDR1 MNHNY, CDR2 SVGAGI (reference sequence). Trimming took 10 bases from V and 0 from J; bases not matched to a gene: 5. In DNA, the CDR3 is TGTGCCACCGGACAGGCCATGAACACTGAAGCTTTCTTT. This codes for CATGQAMNTEAFF.

The CDR3 bases are TGTGCCAGCAGCTTGGCCGGGCCCCGAGGGGAGTATTTT. Translated, it gives CASSLAGPRGEYF. V gene TRBV5-6 combines with J gene TRBJ2-3; D could derive from TRBD1 or TRBD2 (5 bases each). Trimming took 0 bases from V and 13 from J, leaving 15 bases between them. From germline, CDR1 is SGHDT and CDR2 YYEEEE. The CDR3 consists of 13 residues.

This chain connects TRBV7-9 to TRBJ2-1; 10 bases are a match to TRBD2. From germline, CDR1 is SEHNR and CDR2 FQNEAQ (reference sequence). This CDR3 contains 15 residues. The V and J ends lost 4 bases and 8 bases, in that order; junction bases with no gene match: 8. CDR3 DNA: TGTGCCAGCAGCTCAGGGACTAGCGCTCTGGATGAGCAGTTCTTC. Encoded protein: CASSSGTSALDEQFF. The full variable domain, in which reference TRBV7-9 and TRBJ2-1 provide the parts outside the CDR3, is DTGVSQNPRHKITKRGQNVTFRCDPISEHNRLYWYRQTLGQGPEFLTYFQNEAQLEKSRLLSDRFSAERPKGSFSTLEIQRTEQGDSAMYLCASSSGTSALDEQFFGPGTRLTVL.

The sample holds a few counts of this clonotype. The rearrangement links TRBV28 to TRBJ1-5; D not certain. CDR1 is MDHEN and CDR2 is SYDVKM in the germline V gene. Trimming removed 7 bases from V and 3 bases from J, with 13 bases in between. This CDR3 contains 14 residues. The CDR3 spells CASTKRRDNQPQHF. The CDR3 bases are TGTGCCAGCACTAAACGACGTGACAATCAGCCCCAGCATTTT. Looking up the rest from reference TRBV28 and TRBJ1-5 gives the full variable domain: DVKVTQSSRYLVKRTGEKVFLECVQDMDHENMFWYRQDPGLGLRLIYFSYDVKMKEKGDIPEGYSVSREKKERFSLILESASTNQTSMYLCASTKRRDNQPQHFGDGTRLSIL.

This clonotype showed up just a few times. The rearrangement links TRBV29-1 to TRBJ2-3; no definite D call. The CDR3 totals 15 residues. CDR1 SQVTM and CDR2 ANQGSEA come from the germline V gene. V dropped 3 bases and J dropped 2 bases, with 15 bases sitting between them. In DNA, the CDR3 is TGCAGCGTTGAGCCGGGTAGGCGAGACACAGATACGCAGTATTTT. It specifies CSVEPGRRDTDTQYF.

This chain uses TRBV9 with TRBJ1-2; no reliable D call. The germline V gene encodes CDR1 SGDLS and CDR2 YYNGEE. Trimming removed 4 bases at V and 7 bases at J, with 11 bases between. The CDR3 totals 12 residues. This CDR3 is CASSTDGGGYTF. CDR3 DNA: TGTGCCAGCAGCACGGACGGTGGTGGCTACACCTTC.

This clonotype turned up a few times. V gene TRBV15 combines with J gene TRBJ1-5, with D possibly being TRBD1 (5 bases). The CDR3 runs to 15 residues. The germline V gene encodes CDR1 LNHNV and CDR2 YYDKDF (reference sequence). The V and J ends lost 6 bases and 2 bases respectively, with 14 bases between them. The CDR3: CATRRGRAGNQPQHF. CDR3 nucleotides: TGTGCCACCAGAAGGGGCAGGGCGGGCAATCAGCCCCAGCATTTT.

The sample holds a few counts of this clonotype. The chain joins TRBV4-2 to TRBJ2-3, with TRBD2 matching over 12 bases. The V gene's germline CDR1 is LGHNA and CDR2 YNFKEQ. The CDR3 contains 17 residues. Trimming removed 4 bases from V and 3 bases from J; junction bases left unmatched: 8. The CDR3 nucleotides read TGTGCCAGCAGCCCACAAACGACTAGCGGGGGAACAGATACGCAGTATTTT. Translated, it gives CASSPQTTSGGTDTQYF.

The chain couples TRBV14 to TRBJ1-1; D gene uncertain. The CDR3 length is 13 residues. CDR1 is SGHDN and CDR2 is FVKESK in the germline V gene. Trimming took 6 bases from V and 1 from J, leaving 9 bases between them. This chain's CDR3 is CASSQHPNTEAFF. The CDR3 nucleotides are TGTGCCAGCAGTCAACACCCGAACACTGAAGCTTTCTTT.

As concerns this clonotype: At one of its ends the junction is not consistent with the germline gene, which may arise from a read error. The chain carries TRBV9 and TRBJ1-2; 7 nucleotides match TRBD1. The CDR3 contains 15 residues. Germline V gene sequence: CDR1 SGDLS, CDR2 YYNGEE. The CDR3, as DNA: TGTGCCAGCAGCGCCGGGACAGATTTTAACTATGGCTGCACCTTC. Encoded protein: CASSAGTDFNYGCTF.

The rearrangement links TRBV20-1 to TRBJ2-1, with 10 bases aligning to TRBD1. V lost 3 bases to trimming and J lost 4 bases; unmatched junction nucleotides: 6. This CDR3 comprises 15 residues. Germline V CDR1 and CDR2: DFQATT, SNEGSKA (reference sequence). The CDR3 coding sequence is TGCAGTGCTAGGGCCGGGACAGGGGTTTACAATGAGCAGTTCTTC. Translating gives CSARAGTGVYNEQFF.

This clonotype was observed once. The chain combines TRBV12-3 or TRBV12-4 with TRBJ2-3, with D maybe TRBD1 (7 bases). The CDR3 covers 14 residues. The germline V and J ends were trimmed by 4 bases and 6 bases, with 14 bases remaining between them. The CDR3 region is CASSSRGVGDTQYF. The CDR3 DNA is TGTGCCAGCAGTTCCAGGGGGGTAGGGGATACGCAGTATTTT.

This clonotype has more than one count but fewer than ten. The CDR3 is CSAREDLYEQYF. The DNA of the CDR3 is TGCAGTGCTAGGGAGGACCTCTACGAGCAGTACTTC. V usage is TRBV20-1 and J usage is TRBJ2-7; TRBD2 is a possible D gene (5 bases). With 3 bases removed from V and 3 bases from J, the gap between germline ends came to 9 bases. There are 12 residues in the CDR3. Germline CDR1 reads DFQATT; CDR2 reads SNEGSKA (reference sequence).

This clonotype was recorded only once. CDR3 bases: TGCAGTGCTAGGTACCCAGGGTTCAACTATGGCTACACCTTC. Protein sequence: CSARYPGFNYGYTF. The genes are TRBV20-1 and TRBJ1-2, with D tentatively TRBD1 (5 bases). The CDR3 contains 14 residues. Germline values: CDR1 DFQATT, CDR2 SNEGSKA (reference sequence). V was shortened by 3 bases and J by 2 bases, with 13 bases between the two germline ends.

This clonotype was counted at least ten times. The gene calls are TRBV4-3 and TRBJ2-7; 7 bases are shared with TRBD1. After removal of 3 bases from V and 2 bases from J, the junction contained 1 base not matched to a gene. The CDR3 loop spans 13 amino acids. Germline CDR1 and CDR2: LGHNA and YSLEER. The CDR3 loop is CASSQGQTYEQYF. The CDR3 DNA reads TGCGCCAGCAGCCAGGGACAGACCTACGAGCAGTACTTC.

This clonotype was recorded only once. The chain combines TRBV20-1 with TRBJ2-7; D call uncertain. Gene TRBJ2-5 matches the end of the DNA better, so the J call may be wrong. In germline, CDR1 is DFQATT, CDR2 SNEGSKA (reference sequence). The CDR3 covers 12 residues. CDR3 in amino acids: CSAYSRSETQYF. The DNA of the CDR3 is TGCAGTGCTTATAGCCGTTCCGAGACCCAGTACTTC.

This clonotype was detected a few times. V gene TRBV6-5 combines with J gene TRBJ2-7; 9 bases match TRBD1. V trimming: 10 bases; J trimming: 3 bases; junction bases outside the gene matches: 16. This CDR3 is built from 16 residues. From germline, CDR1 is MNHEY and CDR2 SVGAGI. The CDR3 region is CATGRGTGWTIYEQYF. In DNA form, the CDR3 reads TGTGCCACCGGGCGGGGGACAGGGTGGACCATCTACGAGCAGTACTTC.

This chain links TRBV4-2 with TRBJ2-5, with 11 bases identical to TRBD2. Per germline, CDR1 LGHNA and CDR2 YNFKEQ. The CDR3 consists of 17 residues. The V segment lost 0 bases and the J segment 2 bases; nucleotides outside the gene matches: 5. The CDR3 spells CASSQDELAGGQETQYF. CDR3 in DNA: TGTGCCAGCAGCCAAGATGAGCTAGCGGGAGGACAAGAGACCCAGTACTTC.